These 5 T cell receptor beta chains came from one sample sequenced in a study of molecular identifiers for immune sequencing clone quantification. TCRdb redid the calling of the PCR reads with MiXCR, one entry per CDR3 protein. Of tens of thousands of distinct CDR3 sequences listed, 15% to 20% were seen once; the top ten hold approximately 1.5%. Sequencing input: naive CD8+ T cells from blood, with Jurkat cell RNA spiked in. Subset in this sample: FACS-sorted CD8+CD4-CCR7+CD45RA+ naive T cells. Every receptor here comes from a human donor in good health. Some libraries in this study had Jurkat cell RNA spiked in.

This clonotype has ten or more counts. The chain is built from TRBV23-1 and TRBJ1-5, with TRBD1 matching over 10 bases. TRBV23-1 is annotated as an ORF whose role is uncertain. V shed 7 bases and J 5 bases; nucleotides not matched to a gene: 8. The CDR3 runs 15 residues. The CDR3 is CASNGTGTGDQPQHF. CDR3 in DNA: TGCGCCAGCAATGGAACCGGGACAGGGGATCAGCCCCAGCATTTT.

V and J are TRBV5-6 and TRBJ2-2; D unclear. The CDR3 covers 11 residues. The germline V and J ends were trimmed by 2 bases and 9 bases, with 5 bases remaining between them. Germline loops: CDR1 SGHDT, CDR2 YYEEEE. CDR3 in amino acids: CASSLSWELFF. The CDR3 DNA reads as TGTGCCAGCAGCTTAAGTTGGGAGCTGTTTTTT.

At least ten counts were recorded for this clonotype. The V call is TRBV18, the J call TRBJ2-7, with D perhaps assigned TRBD1 or TRBD2 (5 bases each). In germline, CDR1 is KGHSH, CDR2 LQKENI. The CDR3 length is 14 residues. Deletions cut 3 bases from V and 5 bases from J, with 14 bases between. The CDR3 region is CASSPTRGPNEQYF. CDR3 coding DNA: TGTGCCAGCTCACCCACGAGGGGACCCAACGAGCAGTACTTC.

This clonotype was detected many times. This chain joins TRBV28 and TRBJ2-6; no firm D call. The CDR3 runs 14 residues. The V gene's germline CDR1 is MDHEN and CDR2 SYDVKM. V dropped 5 bases and J dropped 4 bases, with 9 bases sitting between them. CDR3 coding DNA: TGTGCCAGCAGTGTAAACTACGGGGCCAACGTCCTGACTTTC. It specifies CASSVNYGANVLTF. The full variable domain, rest sourced from reference TRBV28 and TRBJ2-6, is DVKVTQSSRYLVKRTGEKVFLECVQDMDHENMFWYRQDPGLGLRLIYFSYDVKMKEKGDIPEGYSVSREKKERFSLILESASTNQTSMYLCASSVNYGANVLTFGAGSRLTVL.

This clonotype was picked up many times. The chain joins TRBV27 to TRBJ1-6, with no clear D. CDR1 and CDR2 (germline): MNHEY, SMNVEV (reference sequence). The V end was cut by 0 bases, the J end by 7 bases, with 10 bases between. The CDR3 covers 15 residues. CDR3 residues: CASSLSYLGNSPLHF. The CDR3 DNA reads as TGTGCCAGCAGTTTATCGTATTTGGGGAATTCACCCCTCCACTTT.